Listed here is a single T cell receptor beta chain. What it recognizes is unknown. Germline CDR1 is SQVTM and CDR2 is ANQGSEA. The CDR3 length is 13 residues. With 5 bases clipped from V and 0 bases from J, the junction kept 3 bases outside the gene matches. The entry originates in a study of CD8+ T cells in alopecia areata. Study summary: Each of the treated patients was given oral tofacitinib, 5 to 10 mg twice daily, for moderate-to-severe alopecia areata. Treatment ran 6 to 18 months, with 6 months of follow-up afterward. Study-level results: Clonality exceeded that of normal scalp in lesional scalp, most notably in alopecia totalis/universalis.

Lesional scalp tissue (obtained by punch biopsy) and peripheral blood were collected from alopecia areata patients. cDNA prepared by RNA extraction and subsequent reverse transcription served as the template for sequencing. This table comes from immunoSEQ multiplex PCR, and its TCRdb copy is limited to in-frame clones, with some not included. The data show around 140,000 clones, approximately 48% seen once. Specimen: CD8+ T cells sorted from blood, collected at week 0. The origin of this receptor is a human donor with alopecia areata. V usage is TRBV29-1 and J usage is TRBJ2-7; 8 positions agree with TRBD1. CDR3 amino acids: CSVTGGTSYEQYF. The CDR3, as DNA: TGCAGCGTTACAGGGGGTACCTCCTACGAGCAGTACTTC.